The subject of this entry is one T cell receptor (beta chain). This entry is derived from a study of blood T cell repertoires in COVID-19. Whole-study context: Donors in the United States, Italy and Spain gave samples during acute or convalescent COVID-19. Sources were T cells, B-cell-depleted T cells, or PBMCs; the material itself was cDNA or gDNA.

Per the original data handling: Estimation of nucleated cell counts was performed using reference gene primer amplification. Here immunoSEQ multiplex PCR was the method, and the copy in TCRdb shows in-frame clones only, minus some. V and J calls and clone size follow that table, whereas D and trimming were derived from the DNA. This table holds tens of thousands of clones, just over 85% found once. V was clipped by 4 bases and J by 11 bases, with 20 bases between them. This CDR3 spans 14 amino acids. CDR1 is KGHSH and CDR2 is LQKENI in the germline V gene. Material: peripheral blood. The source is a woman aged 65 to 85 with acute or convalescent COVID-19. The rearrangement joins TRBV18 to TRBJ1-1; no reliable D call. The CDR3 spells CASSQTRDTLWAFF. For the CDR3, the DNA is TGTGCCAGCTCACAAACGAGGGATACTCTCTGGGCTTTCTTT.